This T cell receptor beta chain was captured in a study of blood T cell repertoires in COVID-19. Trimming pared 2 bases from V and 2 bases from J, leaving 3 bases between. The CDR3 sequence is 12 residues long. Germline V lookup: CDR1 WSHSY, CDR2 SAAADI. Clones were read by immunoSEQ multiplex PCR, and TCRdb kept only the in-frame ones, dropping some. The profile covers roughly 260,000 clones, with around 82% appearing a single time and about 5.3% taken by the ten largest. The TCR originated in a woman of 80 years or more with active or convalescent COVID-19. The sequencing sample was made of peripheral blood. This chain joins TRBV10-2 and TRBJ1-2; D not certain. The CDR3 loop is CASSELNYGYTF. The CDR3 DNA reads as TGCGCCAGCAGTGAGCTCAACTATGGCTACACCTTC.